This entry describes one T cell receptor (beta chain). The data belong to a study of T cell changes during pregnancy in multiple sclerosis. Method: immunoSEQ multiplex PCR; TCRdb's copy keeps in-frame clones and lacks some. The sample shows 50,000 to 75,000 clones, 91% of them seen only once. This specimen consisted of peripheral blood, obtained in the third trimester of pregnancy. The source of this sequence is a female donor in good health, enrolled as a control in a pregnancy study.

The CDR3 DNA sequence: TGTGCCAGCAGCGTAGGAGGCTTTGGGGCCAACGTCCTGACTTTC. It is translated as CASSVGGFGANVLTF. This sequence joins TRBV9 and TRBJ2-6; D remains ambiguous. The CDR3 loop spans 15 amino acids. Germline loops: CDR1 SGDLS, CDR2 YYNGEE. The V end lost 0 bases, the J end lost 3 bases, and 7 bases lay between the germline ends.